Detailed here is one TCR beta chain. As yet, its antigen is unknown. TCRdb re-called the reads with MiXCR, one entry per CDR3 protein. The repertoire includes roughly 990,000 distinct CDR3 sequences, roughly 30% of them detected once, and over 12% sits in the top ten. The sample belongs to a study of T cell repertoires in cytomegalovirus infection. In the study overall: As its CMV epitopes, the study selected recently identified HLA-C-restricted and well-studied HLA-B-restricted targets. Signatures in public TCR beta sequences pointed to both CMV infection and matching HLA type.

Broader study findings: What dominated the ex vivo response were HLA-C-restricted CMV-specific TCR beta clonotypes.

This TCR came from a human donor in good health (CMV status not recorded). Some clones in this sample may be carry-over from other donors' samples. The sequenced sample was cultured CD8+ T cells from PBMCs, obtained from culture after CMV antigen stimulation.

In nucleotides, the CDR3 is TGTGCCAGCAGCCCCGGGGGGAGCCGGAGCGGCTACACCTTC. Its protein is CASSPGGSRSGYTF. This chain uses TRBV7-9 with TRBJ1-2; tentatively, D is TRBD1 (5 bases). The germline V gene encodes CDR1 SEHNR and CDR2 FQNEAQ (reference sequence). The V gene lost 5 bases and the J gene lost 8 bases, with 18 bases spanning the gap. The CDR3 is made up of 14 amino acids.